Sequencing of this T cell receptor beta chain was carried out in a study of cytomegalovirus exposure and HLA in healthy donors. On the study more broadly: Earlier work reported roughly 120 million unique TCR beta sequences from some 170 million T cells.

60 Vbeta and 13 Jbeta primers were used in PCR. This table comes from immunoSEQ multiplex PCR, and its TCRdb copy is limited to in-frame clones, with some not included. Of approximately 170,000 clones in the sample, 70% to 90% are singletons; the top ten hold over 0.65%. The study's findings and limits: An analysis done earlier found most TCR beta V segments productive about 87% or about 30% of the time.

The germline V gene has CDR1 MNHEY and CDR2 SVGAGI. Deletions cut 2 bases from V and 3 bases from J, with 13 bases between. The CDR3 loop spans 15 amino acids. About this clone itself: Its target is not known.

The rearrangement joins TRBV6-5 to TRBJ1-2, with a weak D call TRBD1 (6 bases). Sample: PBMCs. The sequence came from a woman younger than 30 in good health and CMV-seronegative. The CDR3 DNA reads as TGTGCCAGCAGTTACGATGGCAGGGGCGACTATGGCTACACCTTC. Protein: CASSYDGRGDYGYTF.